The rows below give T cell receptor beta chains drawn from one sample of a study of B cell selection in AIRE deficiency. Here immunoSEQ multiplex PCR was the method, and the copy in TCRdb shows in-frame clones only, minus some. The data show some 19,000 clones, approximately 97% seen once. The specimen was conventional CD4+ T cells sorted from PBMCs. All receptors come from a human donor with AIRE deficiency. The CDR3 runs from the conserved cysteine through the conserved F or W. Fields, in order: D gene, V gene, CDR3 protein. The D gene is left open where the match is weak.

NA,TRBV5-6,CASSDLGIGELFF
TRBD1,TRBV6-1,CASRGWTGRTEAFF
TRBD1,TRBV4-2,CASSQPRGTGGGYEQYF
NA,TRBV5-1,CASSLSQAYEQYF
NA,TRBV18,CASSSSGAPGAQYF
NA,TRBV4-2,CASSREGTAGGETQYF
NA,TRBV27,CASSLESGANVLTF
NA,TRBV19,CASSMGVWTYEQYF
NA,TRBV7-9,CASSLIGSSYNEQFF
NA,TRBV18,CASSQTPTGPGKVNTEAFF
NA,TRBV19,CASSMRWDEQYF
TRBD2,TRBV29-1,CSATSGAPETQYF
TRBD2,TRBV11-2,CASSLIAGYLNEQFF
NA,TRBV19,CASSISLTNEQFF
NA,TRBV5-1,CASSLYGVTDTQYF
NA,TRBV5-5,CASSFSPGETQYF
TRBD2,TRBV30,CAWSTPGGEQYF
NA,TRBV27,CASSLWGHHGYTF
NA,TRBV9,CASFSGPPGENTGELFF
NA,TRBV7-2,CASSLERRTNFQYF
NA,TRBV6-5,CASSRGRGLYNEQFF
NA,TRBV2,CASKASAGGYEQYF
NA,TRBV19,CASSPRTFGNTIYF
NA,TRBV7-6,CASSLTATRTDTQYF
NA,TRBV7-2,CASSLAGTFSYEQYF
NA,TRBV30,CAWRAGGYTF
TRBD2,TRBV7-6,CASSLERGGPYEQYF
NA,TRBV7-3,CASSLTAGAGETQYF
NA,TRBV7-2,CASSFIGLNTEAFF
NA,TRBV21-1,CASTPPWCPEFSNQPQHF
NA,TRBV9,CASSVGTFPYEQYF
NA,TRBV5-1,CASSGQGYSGNTIYF
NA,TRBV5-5,CASSLDWRNQPQHF
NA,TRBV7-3,CASSSISGSEQYF
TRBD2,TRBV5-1,CASSLRLTGGKETQYF
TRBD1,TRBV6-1,CASSDGQGSGYTF
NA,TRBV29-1,CSVVQRMNTEAFF
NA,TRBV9,CASSVATGASPSYEQYF
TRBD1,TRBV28,CASSPGQLAYGYTF
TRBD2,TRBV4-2,CASSQEASGGLGTQYF
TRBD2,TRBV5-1,CASSLGASGPGEQYF
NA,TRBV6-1,CASSEVTLPTHTQYF
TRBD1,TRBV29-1,CSVRTGGGYTF